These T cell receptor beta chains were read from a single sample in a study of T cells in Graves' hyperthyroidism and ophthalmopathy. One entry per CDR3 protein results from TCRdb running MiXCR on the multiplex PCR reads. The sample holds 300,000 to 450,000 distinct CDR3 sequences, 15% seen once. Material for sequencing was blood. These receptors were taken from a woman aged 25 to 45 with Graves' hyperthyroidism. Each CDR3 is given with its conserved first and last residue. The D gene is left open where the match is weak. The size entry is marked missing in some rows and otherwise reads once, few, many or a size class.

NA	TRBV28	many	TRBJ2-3	TGTGCCAGCAGTGCTGCCCGGTTATCAGATACGCAGTATTTT	CASSAARLSDTQYF
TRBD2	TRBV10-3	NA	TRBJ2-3	TGTGCCATCAATCTAGGGACTAGCGGAGATACGCAGTATTTT	CAINLGTSGDTQYF
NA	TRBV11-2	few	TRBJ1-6	TGTGCCAGCAGCCAGGTTGGGGTTTTTAATCCCCTCCACTTT	CASSQVGVFNPLHF
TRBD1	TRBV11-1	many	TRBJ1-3	TGTGCCAGCAGCCCGACAGGGAGGACTGGAAACACCATATATTTT	CASSPTGRTGNTIYF
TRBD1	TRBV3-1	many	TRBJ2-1	TGTGCCAGCAGCCAACCGGGACAGGGGGCTCCCAATGAGCAGTTCTTC	CASSQPGQGAPNEQFF
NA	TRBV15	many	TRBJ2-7	TGTGCCACCAGCAGGTATACTAGCAGGGAAAAATACGAGCAGTACTTC	CATSRYTSREKYEQYF
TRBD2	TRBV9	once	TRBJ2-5	TGTGCCAGCAGCACTTGGACTAGCGGGGACACAAAGACCCAGTACTTC	CASSTWTSGDTKTQYF
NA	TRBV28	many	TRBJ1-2	TGTGCCAGCAGTTTACCATCTGGCAGGGGAAGTGGCTACACCTTC	CASSLPSGRGSGYTF
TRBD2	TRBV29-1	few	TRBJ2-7	TGCAGCGTTGTCGCCACACTAGCGGAGAGCTACGAGCAGTACTTC	CSVVATLAESYEQYF
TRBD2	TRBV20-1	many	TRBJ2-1	TGCAGTGCTAGAGCCTCTAGCGGGAGGCAGGATGAGCAGTTCTTC	CSARASSGRQDEQFF
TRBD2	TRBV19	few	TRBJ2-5	TGTGCCAGTAGATCTAGCGGGAGGGCAAGGGAGACCCAGTACTTC	CASRSSGRARETQYF
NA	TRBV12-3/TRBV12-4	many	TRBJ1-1	TGTGCCAGCAGTTCCTTGACTAGGGCTGAAGCTTTCTTT	CASSSLTRAEAFF
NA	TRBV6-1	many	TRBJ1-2	TGTGCCAGCAGTGCGGCGGGGGCCGACTATGGCTACACCTTC	CASSAAGADYGYTF
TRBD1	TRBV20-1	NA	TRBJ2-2	TGCAGCTGCTGGGACAGTAACACCGGGGAGCTGTTTTTT	CSCWDSNTGELFF
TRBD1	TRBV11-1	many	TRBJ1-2	TGTGCCAGCAGCTTAGGCGGGACAGGAATTAACTATGGCTACACCTTC	CASSLGGTGINYGYTF
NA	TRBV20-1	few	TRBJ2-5	TGCAGTGCTAGCATCTCAGGGGCCCAGTACTTC	CSASISGAQYF
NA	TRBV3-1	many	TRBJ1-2	TGTGCCAGCAGCCAAGTCCAGGGCGCTGGCTACACCTTC	CASSQVQGAGYTF
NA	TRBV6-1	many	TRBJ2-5	TGTGCCAGCAATCAGGGGGGGGGACTAACTGAGGAGACCCAGTACTTC	CASNQGGGLTEETQYF
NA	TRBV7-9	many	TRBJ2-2	TGTGCCACCATCTCAAGAAGAGATACCGGGGAGCTGTTTTTT	CATISRRDTGELFF
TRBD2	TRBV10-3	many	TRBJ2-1	TGTGCCATCAGTGAGTCGAAGACTAGCCACAATGAGCAGTTCTTC	CAISESKTSHNEQFF
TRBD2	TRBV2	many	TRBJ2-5	TGTGCCAGCAAGGGCTCAGCGGGGGGGAGTCGGGAGACCCAGTACTTC	CASKGSAGGSRETQYF
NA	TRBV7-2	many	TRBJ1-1	TGTGCCAGCAGCTTTAGTGAAAGGGTCATACCTACTGAGAACACTGAAGCTTTCTTT	CASSFSERVIPTENTEAFF
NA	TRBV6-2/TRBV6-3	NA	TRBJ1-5	TGTGCCAGCAGCGGGGGGACTAGCAATCAGCCCCAGCATTTT	CASSGGTSNQPQHF
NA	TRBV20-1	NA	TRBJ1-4	TGCAGTGCTAGTGGAGGGTCCGATCTTCGGGGGGAAAAACTGTTTTTT	CSASGGSDLRGEKLFF
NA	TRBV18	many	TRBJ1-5	TGTGCCAGCTCACCGATCAGGGCTCCCCTTAATCAGCCCCAGCATTTT	CASSPIRAPLNQPQHF
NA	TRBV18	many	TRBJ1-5	TGTGCCAGCTCACCACTGTCGGACAATCAGCCCCAGCATTTT	CASSPLSDNQPQHF
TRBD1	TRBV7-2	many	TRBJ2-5	TGTGCCAGCAGCGGCACAGGGGGCGAGAAGACCCAGTACTTC	CASSGTGGEKTQYF
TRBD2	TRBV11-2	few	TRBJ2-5	TGTGCCAGCAGCTTAGTGCGGGGACTAGCGGAACAAGAGACCCAGTACTTC	CASSLVRGLAEQETQYF
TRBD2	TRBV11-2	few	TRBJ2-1	TGTGCCAGCAGCTTAGGTCTTTGGGCTAGCGGGAGAGGAGATGAGCAGTTCTTC	CASSLGLWASGRGDEQFF
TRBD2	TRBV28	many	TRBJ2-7	TGTGCCAGCAGTCGGACTAGCGGGGGGACCTACGAGCAGTACTTC	CASSRTSGGTYEQYF
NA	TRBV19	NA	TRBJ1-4	TGTGCCAGTAGTAGCCGTCGGGACAAAGCTGAAAAACTGTTTTTT	CASSSRRDKAEKLFF
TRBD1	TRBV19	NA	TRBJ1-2	TGTGCCAGTAGTATACTCCAGGGGGAACAAGGCTACACCTTC	CASSILQGEQGYTF
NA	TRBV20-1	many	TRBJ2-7	TGCAGTGCTAGAGGGAGCGAAGATCCTGTGGACGAGCAGTACTTC	CSARGSEDPVDEQYF
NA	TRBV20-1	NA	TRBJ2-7	TGCAGTGCCCTTCGAGGGGGCTACGAGCAGTACTTC	CSALRGGYEQYF
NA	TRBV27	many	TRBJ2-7	TGTGCCAGCAGTTTGGCTAGCCCTAGCTCCTACGAGCAGTACTTC	CASSLASPSSYEQYF
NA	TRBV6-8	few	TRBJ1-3	TGTGCCAGCAGTCCCCGACTTATCTCTGGAAACACCATATATTTT	CASSPRLISGNTIYF
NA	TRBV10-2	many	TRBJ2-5	TGCGCCAGCAGCGACTCCTCAGGACACCAAGAGACCCAGTACTTC	CASSDSSGHQETQYF
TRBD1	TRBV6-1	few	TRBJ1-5	TGTGCCAGCTCCATGGATCAGGGGGACTTGAATCAGCCCCAGCATTTT	CASSMDQGDLNQPQHF
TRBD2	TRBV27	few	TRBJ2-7	TGTGCCAGCAGTTTAAACGGGAGGGTCTACGAGCAGTACTTC	CASSLNGRVYEQYF
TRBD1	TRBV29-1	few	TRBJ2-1	TGCAGCGGGGGACAGGTAAACAATGAGCAGTTCTTC	CSGGQVNNEQFF
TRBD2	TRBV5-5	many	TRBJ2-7	TGTGCCAGCAGCTTGGGAGCGGGAGGGATATACGAGCAGTACTTC	CASSLGAGGIYEQYF
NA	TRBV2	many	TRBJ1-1	TGTGCCAGCAGAGCCCAAGCAAACACTGAAGCTTTCTTT	CASRAQANTEAFF
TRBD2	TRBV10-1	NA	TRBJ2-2	TGCGCCAGCCCAAGCGGGACTAGCGGGAGGTTGACCCTGGCCGGGGAGCTGTTTTTT	CASPSGTSGRLTLAGELFF
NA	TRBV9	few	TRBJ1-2	NA	CASSVAEGTGILTF